The 26 T cell receptor beta chains presented below share a single source sample, sequenced in a study of shared clonotypes between healthy human individuals. Clones were read by immunoSEQ multiplex PCR, and TCRdb kept only the in-frame ones, dropping some. This sample has approximately 940,000 clones, with over 75% found just once. Material: memory CD4+ T cells sorted from blood. The sample's subset: CD45RA-negative fraction. The receptors shown here come from a man younger than 30 in good health.

This clone was seen repeatedly, ten times or more. V is TRBV10-3 and J is TRBJ2-1, with D possibly being TRBD2 (5 bases). The CDR3 is made up of 13 amino acids. Per the germline V gene, CDR1 is ENHRY and CDR2 is SYGVKD. Trimming cost V 4 bases and J 5 bases, with 9 bases left between them. CDR3 in amino acids: CAISGGYDNEQFF. In DNA, the CDR3 is TGTGCCATCAGTGGAGGGTACGACAATGAGCAGTTCTTC.

The CDR3 here is CASSQDRAGVAYEQYF. The CDR3 nucleotides read TGCGCCAGCAGCCAAGATAGGGCGGGAGTCGCCTACGAGCAGTACTTC. The J gene is TRBJ2-7, the V gene TRBV4-3; the match to TRBD2 covers 7 bases. The CDR3 totals 16 residues. In germline, CDR1 is LGHNA, CDR2 YSLEER. J gave up 2 bases and V 0 bases, and 7 bases lay outside the gene matches.

The V gene is TRBV2, the J gene TRBJ1-2, with a weak D call TRBD1 (5 bases). The V end lost 8 bases, the J end lost 3 bases, and 16 bases lay between the germline ends. CDR1 and CDR2 from the germline V gene are SNHLY and FYNNEI. CDR3 size: 14 residues. The CDR3 DNA reads as TGTGCCAGCTGCCGGGACCGACGAGACTATGGCTACACCTTC. Its translation is CASCRDRRDYGYTF.

On this clone itself: This specimen includes other DNA sequences encoding the same CDR3. The rearrangement links TRBV10-3 to TRBJ2-7; 7 positions agree with TRBD1. The germline V gene has CDR1 ENHRY and CDR2 SYGVKD. The J segment lost 0 bases and the V segment lost 5 bases, leaving 1 base of the junction unmatched. The CDR3 has 13 amino acids. The CDR3 DNA sequence: TGTGCCATCAGTCGGGACAGCTCCTACGAGCAGTACTTC. Protein product: CAISRDSSYEQYF.

CDR3 sequence (DNA): TGTGCCAGCAGGACAGGGGTAGGGAACACCGGGGAGCTGTTTTTT. It translates to CASRTGVGNTGELFF. V is TRBV2 and J is TRBJ2-2; 8 bases are a match to TRBD1. Losses at the gene ends were 6 bases for V and 1 base for J; bases not matched to a gene: 4. In germline, CDR1 is SNHLY, CDR2 FYNNEI. This CDR3 is 15 amino acids long.

The genes are TRBV6-5 and TRBJ2-1; the match to TRBD1 covers 8 bases. V dropped 6 bases and J dropped 4; count of bases not matched to a gene: 5. The CDR3 has 14 residues. CDR1 is MNHEY and CDR2 is SVGAGI in the germline V gene. The CDR3 spells CASSRGQVYNEQFF. In DNA form, the CDR3 reads TGTGCCAGCAGCCGGGGACAGGTATACAATGAGCAGTTCTTC.

Remarks on this clone: The sample holds other DNA sequences that translate to the same CDR3. The CDR3 region is CASSAQGSNTEAFF. The CDR3 DNA reads as TGTGCCAGCAGCGCCCAGGGGTCGAACACTGAAGCTTTCTTT. The chain carries TRBV9 and TRBJ1-1; D might be TRBD1 (6 bases). Germline-derived CDR1 and CDR2 are SGDLS and YYNGEE. The CDR3 contains 14 residues. V was shortened by 3 bases and J by 1 base, with 10 bases between the two germline ends.

The chain uses TRBV5-1 and TRBJ2-1; TRBD1 is a possible D gene (5 bases). V lost 1 base, J lost 8 bases, and 13 bases lay in between. CDR1 and CDR2 (germline): SGHRS, YFSETQ. The CDR3 is 14 residues long. As DNA, the CDR3 is TGCGCCAGCAGCTTGTCAGGGATAGGCGATGAGCAGTTCTTC. It yields the protein CASSLSGIGDEQFF.

This chain uses TRBV5-6 with TRBJ2-6; no definite D call. V dropped 4 bases and J dropped 2 bases, with 4 bases sitting between them. Germline CDR1 is SGHDT and CDR2 is YYEEEE. The CDR3 covers 13 residues. CDR3 nucleotide sequence: TGTGCCAGCAGCGTGACTGGGGCCAACGTCCTGACTTTC. It yields the protein CASSVTGANVLTF.

As regards this clone: A much larger clone lies a single base off, so this may be a read error. The sample carries other DNA sequences with the same CDR3. The chain is built from TRBV2 and TRBJ2-1; the D is unclear. V was pared by 3 bases and J by 9 bases, with 6 bases between. Looked up from germline, CDR1 is SNHLY and CDR2 is FYNNEI. CDR3 length: 11 amino acids. Here the CDR3 DNA reads TGTGCCAGCAGTGACTGGGGTGAGCAGTTCTTC. Amino acid sequence: CASSDWGEQFF.

The V gene is TRBV7-8, the J gene TRBJ1-5, with TRBD1 matching 8 bases. The CDR3 has 17 residues. With V trimmed by 2 bases and J by 6 bases, 12 bases remained unmatched. Germline values: CDR1 SGHVS, CDR2 FQNEAQ. DNA for the CDR3: TGTGCCAGCAGCTTAAGGATTGGACAGGGACTCATTCAGCCCCAGCATTTT. Amino acids: CASSLRIGQGLIQPQHF.

V gene TRBV7-2 combines with J gene TRBJ1-4; D remains ambiguous. This CDR3 spans 14 amino acids. V was clipped by 3 bases and J by 5 bases, with 10 bases between them. Germline V CDR1 and CDR2: SGHTA, FQGNSA. As DNA, the CDR3 is TGTGCCAGCAGCTTTAATCAGAAGAATGAAAAACTGTTTTTT. Its protein is CASSFNQKNEKLFF.

The V call is TRBV5-6, the J call TRBJ1-6; D is possibly TRBD1 (5 bases). Germline CDR1 reads SGHDT; CDR2 reads YYEEEE. V lost 0 bases and J lost 7, with 8 bases in between. CDR3 length equals 14 residues. The CDR3 sequence is CASSLVGVNSPLHF. CDR3 bases: TGTGCCAGCAGCTTGGTAGGGGTGAATTCACCCCTCCACTTT.

The chain combines TRBV27 with TRBJ1-6; a possible D gene is TRBD1 (5 bases). Per germline, CDR1 MNHEY and CDR2 SMNVEV (reference sequence). V was shortened by 3 bases and J by 8 bases, with 11 bases between the two germline ends. The CDR3 is 14 amino acids. CDR3 protein: CASSFGGRDSPLHF. The DNA of the CDR3 is TGTGCCAGCAGTTTTGGGGGTCGAGATTCACCCCTCCACTTT.

The V call is TRBV5-8, the J call TRBJ2-1; the D gene is possibly TRBD2 (5 bases). V was trimmed by 4 bases and J by 5 bases, leaving 16 bases between them. The CDR3 is made up of 15 amino acids. The germline CDR1 and CDR2 sequences are SGHTS and YDEGEE. In nucleotides, the CDR3 is TGTGCCAGCAGCAGTAGCGCCCTTTCCCACAATGAGCAGTTCTTC. Translating it yields CASSSSALSHNEQFF.

The J gene is TRBJ2-1, the V gene TRBV6-1, with 7 positions matching TRBD1. Germline V gene sequence: CDR1 MNHNS, CDR2 SASEGT. The trim removed 1 base at V and 12 bases at J, leaving 6 bases unmatched. There are 13 residues in the CDR3. CDR3: CASSEVGAGGQFF. The CDR3 DNA reads as TGTGCCAGCAGTGAAGTCGGGGCAGGGGGGCAGTTCTTC.

The chain uses TRBV19 and TRBJ2-7; 13 positions match TRBD2. V dropped 4 bases and J dropped 4; count of bases not matched to a gene: 7. The CDR3 length is 16 residues. Germline V CDR1 and CDR2: LNHDA, SQIVND (reference sequence). The CDR3 DNA reads TGTGCCAGTAGTACCCGGACTAGCGGGAGTAGGTACGAGCAGTACTTC. Translation gives CASSTRTSGSRYEQYF.

V is TRBV6-5 and J is TRBJ2-3; TRBD1 is a possible D gene (5 bases). The CDR3 loop spans 14 amino acids. Trimming shortened V by 9 bases and J by 1 base, and 14 bases separated the two germline ends. Germline values: CDR1 MNHEY, CDR2 SVGAGI. The CDR3 DNA is TGTGCCAGTGGGGCCCGGGTTGGCACAGATACGCAGTATTTT. Translating it yields CASGARVGTDTQYF.

This rearrangement joins TRBV30 to TRBJ1-5; 7 bases fit TRBD1. This CDR3 has 13 residues. The junction had 6 bases not matched to a gene; V was cut back by 5 bases and J by 5 bases. Germline CDR1 reads GTSNPN; CDR2 reads SVGIG (reference sequence). Written as DNA, the CDR3 is TGTGCCTGGTCCGGGACAGTCGATCAGCCCCAGCATTTT. It is translated as CAWSGTVDQPQHF.

This chain links TRBV4-1 with TRBJ1-2, with no clear D. V dropped 1 base and J dropped 4 bases, with 10 bases sitting between them. CDR1 and CDR2 from the germline V gene are MGHRA and YSYEKL. CDR3 length: 14 amino acids. The CDR3 region is CASSQVVASYGYTF. The CDR3 nucleotides read TGCGCCAGCAGCCAAGTCGTAGCCAGCTATGGCTACACCTTC.

V and J are TRBV25-1 and TRBJ2-7, with D unclear. The CDR3 is 11 residues long. In germline, CDR1 is MGHDK, CDR2 SYGVNS. Between the trimmed V and J ends, which lost 7 bases and 5 bases, there was a span of 9 bases. CDR3 loop: CASNRVDEQYF. DNA for the CDR3: TGTGCCAGCAACCGCGTGGACGAGCAGTACTTC.

This chain links TRBV28 with TRBJ1-2, with TRBD1 matching 7 bases. V lost 10 bases to trimming and J lost 0 bases; unmatched junction nucleotides: 8. Germline assignment: CDR1 MDHEN and CDR2 SYDVKM. The CDR3 spans 14 residues. As DNA, the CDR3 is TGTGCCACCCATGGGACAGCCACTAACTATGGCTACACCTTC. As protein: CATHGTATNYGYTF.

The rearrangement links TRBV6-6 to TRBJ1-5; D is unclear. Trimming shortened V by 5 bases and J by 3 bases, and 11 bases separated the two germline ends. The CDR3 has 14 residues. The germline gives CDR1 MNHNY, CDR2 SVGAGI (reference sequence). The CDR3 spells CASSPLGYNQPQHF. The CDR3 nucleotides are TGTGCCAGCAGTCCTCTGGGGTACAATCAGCCCCAGCATTTT.

This clone was found once. The V call is TRBV9, the J call TRBJ2-7; a possible D gene is TRBD2 (6 bases). The V gene's germline CDR1 is SGDLS and CDR2 YYNGEE. This CDR3 region has 13 residues. Trimming took 7 bases from V and 7 from J, leaving 18 bases between them. Here the CDR3 DNA reads TGTGCCAGCGGCGACGAGGTAGGGAGGGAGCAGTACTTC. Its translation is CASGDEVGREQYF.

The chain couples TRBV13 to TRBJ1-1, with 7 bases matching TRBD1. This CDR3 contains 17 residues. CDR1 and CDR2 from the germline V gene are PRHDT and FYEKMQ (reference sequence). The J segment lost 0 bases and the V segment lost 5 bases, leaving 12 bases of the junction unmatched. The CDR3 DNA sequence: TGTGCCAGCAGCGTGACAGGGCTTCTTTCGTTGAACACTGAAGCTTTCTTT. The encoded protein is CASSVTGLLSLNTEAFF.

The rearrangement links TRBV11-3 to TRBJ2-1, with D possibly TRBD2 on 6 matching bases. Trimming stripped 5 bases from V and 10 bases from J, with 12 bases between. The length of the CDR3 is 12 residues. Germline lookup yields CDR1 SGHNT and CDR2 YENEEA. CDR3 loop: CASSPGGMEQFF. The CDR3 DNA follows: TGTGCCAGCAGCCCCGGGGGTATGGAGCAGTTCTTC.